The rows below give T cell receptor beta chains drawn from one sample of a study of T cells in Graves' hyperthyroidism and ophthalmopathy. TCRdb passed the multiplex PCR reads through MiXCR, listing each CDR3 protein once. The repertoire consists of over 150,000 distinct CDR3 sequences, with over 15% occurring once and the leading ten covering approximately 28%. The sample consisted of blood. The receptors were gathered from a woman aged 45-65 years with Graves' hyperthyroidism. CDR3s include the opening cysteine and the closing phenylalanine or tryptophan. Each record gives: clone size, D gene, V gene, J gene, CDR3 protein, CDR3 DNA. The D gene is left open where the match is weak. Not every row has a clone size; where given, it reads once, few, many or a size class.

NA	NA	TRBV24-1	TRBJ1-1	CATSRGAHTEAFF	TGTGCCACCTCTAGAGGGGCCCACACTGAAGCTTTCTTT
many	NA	TRBV7-8	TRBJ1-1	CASSTRRGMNTEAFF	TGTGCCAGCAGCACGCGAAGGGGGATGAACACTGAAGCTTTCTTT
many	NA	TRBV19	TRBJ1-3	CASSIDSGNTIYF	TGTGCCAGTAGTATCGATTCTGGAAACACCATATATTTT
many	TRBD2	TRBV25-1	TRBJ2-3	CASSAGTSGQTSTDTQYF	TGTGCCAGCAGTGCCGGGACTAGCGGGCAAACTAGCACAGATACGCAGTATTTT
many	NA	TRBV11-2	TRBJ2-5	CASSFGIQETQYF	TGTGCCAGCAGCTTCGGCATACAAGAGACCCAGTACTTC
many	NA	TRBV7-9	TRBJ2-5	CASTPGTTGETQYF	TGTGCCAGCACCCCCGGGACCACTGGCGAGACCCAGTACTTC
many	TRBD2	TRBV18	TRBJ2-1	CASSRSGGGSDEQFF	TGTGCCAGCTCACGAAGCGGGGGGGGATCCGATGAGCAGTTCTTC
NA	TRBD1	TRBV2	TRBJ1-3	CASSDRTGPNTIYF	TGTGCCAGCAGTGACCGGACAGGGCCAAACACCATATATTTT
NA	TRBD2	TRBV28	TRBJ2-7	CASSLGTSGSTYEQYF	TGTGCCAGCAGCCTCGGGACTAGCGGGTCAACCTACGAGCAGTACTTC
many	TRBD2	TRBV3-1	TRBJ2-1	CASSQTGTRPFF	TGTGCCAGCAGCCAAACCGGGACTAGACCGTTCTTC
NA	TRBD2	TRBV4-1	TRBJ2-3	CASSQGLAGMSFPDTQYF	TGCGCCAGCAGCCAAGGTCTAGCGGGGATGTCCTTCCCAGATACGCAGTATTTT
NA	NA	TRBV6-1	TRBJ1-1	CASSKGGRTEAFF	TGTGCCAGCAGCAAGGGGGGGCGAACTGAAGCTTTCTTT
many	NA	TRBV7-7	TRBJ2-2	CASSLGGAFAGELFF	TGTGCTAGCAGCTTGGGGGGTGCGTTCGCCGGGGAGCTGTTTTTT
many	NA	TRBV6-2/TRBV6-3	TRBJ2-5	CASSRSMTGGMTQYF	TGTGCCAGCAGCCGTTCCATGACAGGCGGAATGACCCAGTACTTC
many	NA	TRBV7-9	TRBJ1-2	CASSSTEGVGYTF	TGTGCCAGCAGCTCCACTGAGGGGGTTGGCTACACCTTC
few	NA	TRBV6-4	TRBJ2-6	CASSEWGLEFSGANVLTF	TGTGCCAGCAGTGAATGGGGTTTGGAGTTCTCGGGGGCCAACGTCCTGACTTTC
many	NA	TRBV11-2	TRBJ1-1	CASRQTQDMGGTEAFF	TGTGCCAGCAGACAGACCCAGGACATGGGCGGTACTGAAGCTTTCTTT
NA	NA	TRBV6-1	TRBJ2-3	CASSEVYSYTDTQYF	TGTGCCAGCAGTGAAGTCTACAGCTACACAGATACGCAGTATTTT
NA	NA	TRBV4-3	TRBJ2-3	CASSQGGWGDSTDTQYF	TGCGCCAGCAGCCAAGGAGGATGGGGAGATAGCACAGATACGCAGTATTTT
many	NA	TRBV4-1	TRBJ1-1	CASSQDPKGTEAFF	TGCGCCAGCAGCCAAGATCCGAAGGGGACTGAAGCTTTCTTT
many	NA	TRBV2	TRBJ1-1	CASSGMVGDTEAFF	TGTGCCAGCAGTGGGATGGTCGGCGACACTGAAGCTTTCTTT
NA	TRBD2	TRBV4-3	TRBJ2-2	CASSQETLVLAGGTGELFF	TGCGCCAGCAGCCAAGAAACCTTGGTACTAGCGGGGGGGACCGGGGAGCTGTTTTTT
many	NA	TRBV27	TRBJ1-2	CASSPRAPYGGYTF	TGTGCCAGCAGCCCCCGCGCACCATATGGTGGCTACACCTTC
many	NA	TRBV7-9	TRBJ1-2	CASSLKGDGYTF	TGTGCCAGCAGCTTAAAGGGGGATGGCTACACCTTC
many	NA	TRBV27	TRBJ1-1	CASSLSIGLGTEAFF	TGTGCCAGCAGTTTATCCATAGGGCTCGGGACTGAAGCTTTCTTT
many	NA	TRBV2	TRBJ2-1	CASSDRLAINEQFF	TGTGCCAGCAGTGATAGGCTAGCCATCAATGAGCAGTTCTTC
many	NA	TRBV7-9	TRBJ1-3	CASRPGTSENTIYF	TGTGCCAGCAGACCAGGGACATCGGAAAACACCATATATTTT
many	TRBD2	TRBV2	TRBJ2-7	CASSGETSGSGEQYF	TGTGCCAGCAGTGGGGAGACTAGCGGGTCGGGCGAGCAGTACTTC
many	NA	TRBV20-1	TRBJ2-2	CSARFGGASGELFF	TGCAGTGCTAGGTTCGGAGGGGCCTCCGGGGAGCTGTTTTTT
few	NA	TRBV9	TRBJ2-2	CASSFGRITGELFF	TGTGCCAGCAGCTTCGGTCGCATCACCGGGGAGCTGTTTTTT
few	TRBD1	TRBV7-9	TRBJ1-6	CASSAGTGRYNSPLHF	TGTGCCAGCAGCGCCGGGACAGGCCGCTATAATTCACCCCTCCACTTT
many	NA	TRBV28	TRBJ2-1	CASSRGDEQFF	TGTGCCAGCAGTAGGGGGGATGAGCAGTTCTTC
many	NA	TRBV11-2	TRBJ2-5	CASSLGRGETQYF	TGTGCCAGCAGCTTAGGGCGGGGTGAGACCCAGTACTTC
NA	NA	TRBV5-1	TRBJ2-1	CASSLFYENEQFF	TGCGCCAGCAGCTTGTTCTACGAGAATGAGCAGTTCTTC
many	TRBD1	TRBV28	TRBJ1-6	CASSLSRTGLSPLHF	TGTGCCAGCAGTTTATCGAGGACAGGTCTTTCACCCCTCCACTTT
many	NA	TRBV20-1	TRBJ1-1	CSAKTAHLMNTEAFF	TGCAGTGCGAAGACAGCTCATCTTATGAACACTGAAGCTTTCTTT
many	NA	TRBV13	TRBJ2-3	CASSLEGDIPSTDTQYF	TGTGCCAGCAGCTTGGAAGGCGACATTCCATCCACAGATACGCAGTATTTT
many	NA	TRBV7-3	TRBJ2-1	CASSATRGDEQFF	TGTGCCAGCAGCGCAACTAGGGGTGATGAGCAGTTCTTC
many	NA	TRBV12-3/TRBV12-4	TRBJ2-3	CASTLKTLGTPTDTQYF	TGTGCCAGCACCTTAAAGACGTTGGGGACCCCCACAGATACGCAGTATTTT
NA	NA	TRBV4-3	TRBJ1-2	CASSQDLGEGYGYTF	TGCGCCAGCAGCCAAGATCTTGGGGAGGGCTATGGCTACACCTTC
many	TRBD2	TRBV6-1	TRBJ2-2	CASSEARWGSGGNQNTGELFF	TGTGCCAGCAGTGAAGCGCGGTGGGGTAGCGGGGGGAACCAGAACACCGGGGAGCTGTTTTTT
many	NA	TRBV11-2	TRBJ2-7	CASRATGRYEQYF	TGTGCCAGCAGGGCTACCGGCAGATACGAGCAGTACTTC
many	TRBD2	TRBV2	TRBJ2-2	CASIRGGFANTGELFF	TGTGCCAGCATCCGCGGGGGGTTCGCGAACACCGGGGAGCTGTTTTTT
many	NA	TRBV18	TRBJ1-1	CASSPGLNTEAFF	TGTGCCAGCTCACCAGGGTTGAACACTGAAGCTTTCTTT
many	TRBD1	TRBV27	TRBJ1-5	CASSSGQGNKPQHF	TGTGCCAGCAGTTCGGGACAGGGTAACAAGCCCCAGCATTTT